Shown below are 13 T cell receptor beta chains from a single sample sequenced in a study of beta chain features in type 1 diabetes. Study-wide findings and caveats: Shorter TCRB CDR3s, moderately but significantly so, were found in Type 1 diabetes patients in all four CD4+ subsets.

These receptors' targets are unknown. Expressed TCRB transcripts were sequenced after all isolated RNA was converted to cDNA. TCRdb's table, derived via immunoSEQ multiplex PCR, lists solely in-frame clones and lacks some. The table records about 160,000 clones, 8% to 8.5% of them present only once. The sequencing sample was made of central memory CD4+ T cells from blood. These receptors all come from a woman younger than 30 with type 1 diabetes.

The J gene is TRBJ1-2, the V gene TRBV5-1; 7 nucleotides line up with TRBD1. The CDR3 extends over 14 amino acids. Unmatched junction bases numbered 5, after V lost 1 base and J lost 5 bases. Germline values: CDR1 SGHRS, CDR2 YFSETQ. In DNA, the CDR3 is TGCGCCAGCAGCTTGACAGGGGACGGATATGGCTACACCTTC. Its protein is CASSLTGDGYGYTF.

This chain links TRBV11-2 with TRBJ1-1, with D possibly TRBD1 on 5 matching bases. Trimming took 5 bases from V and 11 from J, leaving 12 bases between them. Germline CDR1 SGHAT, CDR2 FQNNGV. This CDR3 has 11 residues. CDR3 sequence (DNA): TGTGCCAGCAGCCAACGACAGTGGGCTTTCTTT. Its translation is CASSQRQWAFF.

The V call is TRBV28, the J call TRBJ1-2; 9 bases line up with TRBD1. The V gene's germline CDR1 is MDHEN and CDR2 SYDVKM. The V segment lost 10 bases and the J segment 0 bases; nucleotides outside the gene matches: 6. There are 14 residues in the CDR3. CDR3 coding DNA: TGTGCCACCCCGGGGACAGGGACTAACTATGGCTACACCTTC. It yields the protein CATPGTGTNYGYTF.

The chain carries TRBV6-4 and TRBJ1-5; tentatively, D is TRBD1 (6 bases). This CDR3 spans 14 amino acids. Trimming stripped 6 bases from V and 0 bases from J, with 9 bases between. CDR1 and CDR2 from the germline V gene are MRHNA and SNTAGT. CDR3 residues: CASSPGDSNQPQHF. CDR3 coding DNA: TGTGCCAGCAGCCCAGGGGATAGCAATCAGCCCCAGCATTTT.

The chain is built from TRBV28 and TRBJ2-5, with 7 bases aligning to TRBD1. CDR1 is MDHEN, CDR2 SYDVKM, per germline. There are 17 residues in the CDR3. Trimming cost V 9 bases and J 1 base; bases outside gene matches: 17. The CDR3 loop is CARSITILRGLQETQYF. The CDR3 DNA sequence: TGTGCCAGGAGCATCACCATACTTAGGGGGCTCCAAGAGACCCAGTACTTC.

Only a few counts were recorded for this clone. The rearrangement links TRBV15 to TRBJ2-1; D gene ambiguous. The CDR3 covers 13 residues. Germline CDR1 reads LNHNV; CDR2 reads YYDKDF (reference sequence). The V end lost 1 base, the J end lost 5 bases, and 6 bases lay between the germline ends. The CDR3 reads CATSRARDNEQFF. The CDR3 bases are TGTGCCACCAGCAGAGCCCGGGACAATGAGCAGTTCTTC.

The rearrangement uses TRBV11-2 and TRBJ2-1; 9 positions agree with TRBD2. CDR3 size: 15 residues. Germline lookup yields CDR1 SGHAT and CDR2 FQNNGV. V lost 1 base to trimming and J lost 4 bases; unmatched junction nucleotides: 2. DNA of the CDR3: TGTGCCAGCAGCTTAGCCAGCGGGGGGTACAATGAGCAGTTCTTC. Amino acids: CASSLASGGYNEQFF.

This chain uses TRBV18 with TRBJ2-1; 14 bases are a match to TRBD2. Germline V gene data show CDR1 as KGHSH and CDR2 as LQKENI. Unmatched junction bases numbered 5, after V lost 0 bases and J lost 7 bases. The CDR3 runs 17 residues. Here the CDR3 DNA reads TGTGCCAGCTCACCACCGGGACTAGCGGGAGTGAAAAATGAGCAGTTCTTC. It specifies CASSPPGLAGVKNEQFF.

This chain joins TRBV11-2 and TRBJ2-3; TRBD2 aligns across 12 bases. The trim removed 1 base at V and 3 bases at J, leaving 5 bases unmatched. Looked up from germline, CDR1 is SGHAT and CDR2 is FQNNGV. This CDR3 contains 17 residues. The CDR3 spells CASSLGATSGRTDTQYF. CDR3 bases: TGTGCCAGCAGCTTAGGGGCGACTAGCGGGAGAACAGATACGCAGTATTTT.

The gene calls are TRBV11-2 and TRBJ1-2; maybe TRBD1 (5 bases). Per germline, CDR1 SGHAT and CDR2 FQNNGV. The V end lost 4 bases, the J end lost 1 base, and 10 bases lay between the germline ends. The CDR3 runs to 14 residues. CDR3 DNA sequence: TGTGCCAGCAGCTCAGGGTTATTTAACTATGGCTACACCTTC. Translation gives CASSSGLFNYGYTF.

The V call is TRBV7-9, the J call TRBJ2-1, with 9 bases that match TRBD1. Germline assignment: CDR1 SEHNR and CDR2 FQNEAQ (reference sequence). The CDR3 consists of 14 residues. The V and J ends lost 4 bases and 5 bases, in that order; junction bases with no gene match: 3. The CDR3, as DNA: TGTGCCAGCAGCTGGAGGGACAGGGACAATGAGCAGTTCTTC. It is translated as CASSWRDRDNEQFF.

The J gene is TRBJ1-2, the V gene TRBV19; TRBD1 is a possible D gene (6 bases). The V gene lost 7 bases and the J gene lost 0 bases, with 27 bases spanning the gap. The germline CDR1 and CDR2 sequences are LNHDA and SQIVND (reference sequence). The CDR3 consists of 19 residues. This CDR3 reads CASTRHRDIGRITNYGYTF. The CDR3 DNA reads as TGTGCCAGTACTCGCCACCGGGACATCGGTCGGATAACTAACTATGGCTACACCTTC.

This clone showed up many times. This chain connects TRBV7-7 to TRBJ1-1; no definite D call. Trimming removed 3 bases at V and 1 base at J, with 6 bases between. CDR1 and CDR2 from the germline V gene are SSHAT and FNYEAQ (reference sequence). This CDR3 has 13 residues. The CDR3 region has the DNA TGTGCCAGCAGCTTTTCAAAGAACACTGAAGCTTTCTTT. It is translated as CASSFSKNTEAFF.